This is a list of T cell receptor beta chains from one sample in a study of somatic mutations in cytotoxic T cells in rheumatoid arthritis. Clones were read by immunoSEQ multiplex PCR, and TCRdb kept only the in-frame ones, dropping some. The repertoire consists of some 12,000 clones, with 70% to 80% occurring once and the leading ten covering 13% to 15%. The sequenced sample was CD8+ T cells sorted from blood. These receptors originate from a man aged 50 to 59 in good health. The CDR3 runs from the conserved cysteine through the conserved F or W. The order of the fields is CDR3 length, J gene, V gene, CDR3 protein.

CDR3 length: 14; J gene: TRBJ1-1; V gene: TRBV27; CDR3 protein: CASSLQGVDTEAFF
CDR3 length: 16; J gene: TRBJ2-7; V gene: TRBV6-6; CDR3 protein: CASSYSSAGYWGEQYF
CDR3 length: 12; J gene: TRBJ1-2; V gene: TRBV9; CDR3 protein: CASSGTGNGYTF
CDR3 length: 18; J gene: TRBJ2-7; V gene: TRBV11-2; CDR3 protein: CASSFGYPVVGGPYEQYF
CDR3 length: 15; J gene: TRBJ2-7; V gene: TRBV27; CDR3 protein: CASSLGTPHSYEQYF
CDR3 length: 14; J gene: TRBJ2-1; V gene: TRBV27; CDR3 protein: CASSLWGSGDSLFF
CDR3 length: 17; J gene: TRBJ1-5; V gene: TRBV19; CDR3 protein: CASSLIRDPLWNQPQHF
CDR3 length: 15; J gene: TRBJ2-3; V gene: TRBV1; CDR3 protein: CTSSQDLAGTDTQYF
CDR3 length: 18; J gene: TRBJ1-5; V gene: TRBV19; CDR3 protein: CASSITSGGWGGNQPQHF
CDR3 length: 13; J gene: TRBJ1-5; V gene: TRBV19; CDR3 protein: CASSIAWNQPQHF
CDR3 length: 13; J gene: TRBJ2-2; V gene: TRBV7-9; CDR3 protein: CASSSTGTGELFF
CDR3 length: 14; J gene: TRBJ1-2; V gene: TRBV5-4; CDR3 protein: CATWGQAFNDGYTF
CDR3 length: 15; J gene: TRBJ2-3; V gene: TRBV27; CDR3 protein: CASSPRTPNTDTQYF
CDR3 length: 15; J gene: TRBJ1-2; V gene: TRBV27; CDR3 protein: CASSFTGVPTYGYTF
CDR3 length: 15; J gene: TRBJ2-3; V gene: TRBV7-9; CDR3 protein: CASSQLADSTDTQYF
CDR3 length: 13; J gene: TRBJ2-5; V gene: TRBV7-9; CDR3 protein: CASGYREQETQYF
CDR3 length: 14; J gene: TRBJ2-5; V gene: TRBV7-9; CDR3 protein: CASKLTGTVETQYF
CDR3 length: 12; J gene: TRBJ1-3; V gene: TRBV6-5; CDR3 protein: CASLGSGNTIYF
CDR3 length: 14; J gene: TRBJ1-2; V gene: TRBV9; CDR3 protein: CASSVRANDLSYTF
CDR3 length: 15; J gene: TRBJ2-1; V gene: TRBV5-1; CDR3 protein: CASSARTGSYNEQFF
CDR3 length: 16; J gene: TRBJ2-7; V gene: TRBV9; CDR3 protein: CASSVVPQSGRYEQYF
CDR3 length: 18; J gene: TRBJ2-4; V gene: TRBV27; CDR3 protein: CASSPARRQGVAKNIQYF
CDR3 length: 18; J gene: TRBJ2-1; V gene: TRBV4-1; CDR3 protein: CASSQGDRGYQTYNEQFF
CDR3 length: 14; J gene: TRBJ1-1; V gene: TRBV27; CDR3 protein: CASRRQGEGTEAFF
CDR3 length: 15; J gene: TRBJ2-1; V gene: TRBV2; CDR3 protein: CASSVRTGGYNEQFF
CDR3 length: 14; J gene: TRBJ2-1; V gene: TRBV28; CDR3 protein: CASSLGNSYNEQFF
CDR3 length: 13; J gene: TRBJ1-1; V gene: TRBV6-6; CDR3 protein: CASSPVGQAEAFF
CDR3 length: 10; J gene: TRBJ2-1; V gene: TRBV2; CDR3 protein: CASSEFEQFF
CDR3 length: 15; J gene: TRBJ2-1; V gene: TRBV9; CDR3 protein: CASTPLRGWPNEQFF
CDR3 length: 19; J gene: TRBJ2-6; V gene: TRBV5-6; CDR3 protein: CASSLPHGGSHSGANVLTF
CDR3 length: 13; J gene: TRBJ1-1; V gene: TRBV4-1; CDR3 protein: CASSQGQQTEAFF
CDR3 length: 13; J gene: TRBJ2-3; V gene: TRBV9; CDR3 protein: CARARGGADTQYF
CDR3 length: 15; J gene: TRBJ1-5; V gene: TRBV11-3; CDR3 protein: CASSPGTGTSGPQHF
CDR3 length: 18; J gene: TRBJ1-5; V gene: TRBV28; CDR3 protein: CASSLNWGQGIFDQPQHF
CDR3 length: 12; J gene: TRBJ1-1; V gene: TRBV4-3; CDR3 protein: CASSQGTGAAFF
CDR3 length: 14; J gene: TRBJ1-5; V gene: TRBV19; CDR3 protein: CASSIGGGYQPQHF
CDR3 length: 13; J gene: TRBJ2-7; V gene: TRBV6-6; CDR3 protein: CASSYGVSYEQYF
CDR3 length: 18; J gene: TRBJ1-1; V gene: TRBV7-2; CDR3 protein: CASSFILEGKPLNTEAFF
CDR3 length: 15; J gene: TRBJ2-3; V gene: TRBV7-9; CDR3 protein: CASSGLWGGGDTQYF
CDR3 length: 14; J gene: TRBJ2-7; V gene: TRBV4-3; CDR3 protein: CASSQGRGTYEQYF
CDR3 length: 16; J gene: TRBJ1-1; V gene: TRBV27; CDR3 protein: CASSLSIQGTRLGTFF
CDR3 length: 15; J gene: TRBJ2-7; V gene: TRBV4-3; CDR3 protein: CASSQGTGPAYEQYF
CDR3 length: 13; J gene: TRBJ1-1; V gene: TRBV28; CDR3 protein: CAITTGRSTEAFF
CDR3 length: 14; J gene: TRBJ1-1; V gene: TRBV7-6; CDR3 protein: CASSPRGRGTEAFF
CDR3 length: 19; J gene: TRBJ2-3; V gene: TRBV7-8; CDR3 protein: CASSSPSGSGNPVLDTQYF
CDR3 length: 15; J gene: TRBJ1-6; V gene: TRBV27; CDR3 protein: CASSLSTGGGSPLHF
CDR3 length: 16; J gene: TRBJ2-2; V gene: TRBV4-1; CDR3 protein: CASSHAGAANTGELFF
CDR3 length: 14; J gene: TRBJ2-7; V gene: TRBV6-5; CDR3 protein: CASSPNNAPYEQYF
CDR3 length: 11; J gene: TRBJ2-2; V gene: TRBV19; CDR3 protein: CASKGAGELFF
CDR3 length: 15; J gene: TRBJ2-7; V gene: TRBV18; CDR3 protein: CASSPPEGSTYEQYF
CDR3 length: 16; J gene: TRBJ2-1; V gene: TRBV9; CDR3 protein: CASSVGGPARHNEQFF
CDR3 length: 13; J gene: TRBJ2-1; V gene: TRBV30; CDR3 protein: CAWVSDLYNEQFF
CDR3 length: 16; J gene: TRBJ2-7; V gene: TRBV11-2; CDR3 protein: CASSLDPTIRLYEQYF
CDR3 length: 15; J gene: TRBJ2-6; V gene: TRBV19; CDR3 protein: CASTLSGSGANVLTF